Listed here is a single TCR beta chain. Antigen: not known. Trimming removed 1 base at V and 1 base at J, with 17 bases between. Germline CDR1 KGHSH, CDR2 LQKENI. The CDR3 has 18 residues. The data were taken from a study of blood T cells in healthy people across ages. Study summary: T cells yielded about one barcoded beta molecule per two cells through template switching. The study's findings and limits: Since the PBMCs were unsorted, naive and antigen-experienced cells could not be conclusively compared.

With a J-beta primer mix and a sample-barcoded 5' primer, a second PCR ran roughly 6 to 11 cycles. TCRdb reprocessed the 5' RACE reads via MiXCR and lists one record per CDR3 protein. The sample contains over 500,000 distinct CDR3 sequences, 52% of which appear only once. The chain recombines TRBV18 with TRBJ2-1; D may be TRBD2 (6 bases). Sequenced: blood. The receptor's source is a woman older than 75 in good health. The CDR3 DNA sequence: TGTGCCAGCTCACCACTTGCGACTAGAAGGGCGTCCTACAATGAGCAGTTCTTC. Amino acid sequence: CASSPLATRRASYNEQFF.